The TCR beta chain under discussion was sequenced for a study of glioma-infiltrating T cells after dendritic cell vaccination. Generated by immunoSEQ multiplex PCR, the TCRdb table keeps only in-frame clones and is missing some. The table lists roughly 70,000 clones, over 75% of them singletons. Germline lookup yields CDR1 SGDLS and CDR2 YYNGEE. The CDR3 runs 15 residues. The junction had 9 bases not matched to a gene; V was cut back by 0 bases and J by 10 bases. Material: blood, obtained before dendritic cell vaccination. The chain joins TRBV9 to TRBJ2-1, with TRBD1 matching over 8 bases. The clonotype comes from a human donor with glioblastoma. The CDR3 DNA is TGTGCCAGCAGCGTAGGCAGGGGGCTTCCGAGGGAGCAGTTCTTC. It is translated as CASSVGRGLPREQFF.